The TCR beta chain under discussion was sequenced for a study of T cells in Graves' hyperthyroidism and ophthalmopathy. Study-wide results and limits: The blood repertoire included most of the expanded thyroid clonotypes above 0.001.

This clonotype has a count of ten or more. Antigen unknown. First hyperthyroidism diagnosis is when the blood sample was obtained, before any ophthalmopathy symptoms. What was amplified from RNA transcripts were TCR beta CDR3 regions. First-round RT-PCR with HTBI primers amplified the TCR CDR3 region. TCRdb called the multiplex PCR reads again in MiXCR, with one record for every CDR3 protein. Of fewer than 300,000 distinct CDR3 sequences in the sample, roughly 15% are singletons; the top ten hold over 25%. Material for sequencing was blood. The TCR originated in a woman aged 50 to 65 with Graves' hyperthyroidism that later progressed to Graves' ophthalmopathy.

The CDR3 nucleotides are TGTGCCTGGCAGGGTCCAGATACGCAGTATTTT. Residues: CAWQGPDTQYF. This chain uses TRBV30 with TRBJ2-3; possibly TRBD1 for D (5 bases). This CDR3 spans 11 amino acids. V gave up 5 bases and J gave up 4 bases, with 7 bases separating them. The V gene's germline CDR1 is GTSNPN and CDR2 SVGIG (reference sequence).